One and the same sample provided the 9 T cell receptor beta chains below, sequenced in a study of CD8+CD57+ T cells in acquired aplastic anemia. TCR beta VDJ and CDR3 profiles were obtained from a genomic DNA template. TCRdb re-analysed the reads in MiXCR, keeping a single row per CDR3 protein. The sample has around 290,000 distinct CDR3 sequences, about three fifths seen once; the top ten hold 1.3%. Selection for sequencing was limited to patients who had shown CD8+CD57+ cell expansion by flow cytometry. Sequenced input: sorted CD4+, CD8+, or CD8+CD57+ T cells (not recorded which) from PBMCs. Receptors were obtained from a human donor with aplastic anemia.

The chain links TRBV29-1 to TRBJ2-7; TRBD1 agrees at 10 bases. The V gene's germline CDR1 is SQVTM and CDR2 ANQGSEA. The V gene end was trimmed by 7 bases and the J gene end by 6 bases; junction bases not matched to a gene: 12. The CDR3 contains 14 residues. As DNA, the CDR3 is TGCAGCGCCGATATCGGACAGGGGGGGTTCGAGCAGTACTTC. The encoded protein is CSADIGQGGFEQYF.

The CDR3 region is CSVGAGLTGELFF. The CDR3, as DNA: TGCAGCGTTGGAGCGGGCCTGACCGGGGAGCTGTTTTTT. V gene TRBV29-1 combines with J gene TRBJ2-2, with D possibly TRBD2 on 6 matching bases. Germline V gives CDR1 SQVTM, CDR2 ANQGSEA. The CDR3 loop spans 13 amino acids. V gave up 4 bases and J gave up 5 bases, with 11 bases separating them.

V usage is TRBV20-1 and J usage is TRBJ1-4; D might be TRBD1 (6 bases). Trimming cost V 5 bases and J 8 bases, with 21 bases left between them. The CDR3 contains 15 residues. In germline, CDR1 is DFQATT, CDR2 SNEGSKA (reference sequence). CDR3: CSAPSAGGGGEKLFF. Here the CDR3 DNA reads TGCAGTGCTCCCTCGGCGGGAGGGGGAGGGGAAAAACTGTTTTTT.

The chain carries TRBV24-1 and TRBJ1-1; no clear D gene. Per the germline V gene, CDR1 is KGHDR and CDR2 is SFDVKD. V lost 3 bases and J 10 bases, leaving 11 bases between the germline ends. The CDR3 totals 12 residues. CDR3 sequence (DNA): TGTGCCACCAGTGATCCCCTGGCGCGAGCTTTCTTT. This translates into CATSDPLARAFF.

The chain has TRBV10-3 and TRBJ2-1, with 7 bases aligning to TRBD1. The CDR3 is 15 residues long. The germline CDR1 and CDR2 sequences are ENHRY and SYGVKD. The V gene end was trimmed by 6 bases and the J gene end by 7 bases; junction bases not matched to a gene: 12. The CDR3 loop reads CAIRNMGQHRNEQFF. The CDR3, as DNA: TGTGCCATCAGGAACATGGGACAGCACAGAAATGAGCAGTTCTTC.

V gene TRBV20-1 combines with J gene TRBJ1-2; D call uncertain. This CDR3 is 11 amino acids long. The germline V gene has CDR1 DFQATT and CDR2 SNEGSKA (reference sequence). Trimming removed 3 bases at V and 5 bases at J, with 7 bases between. CDR3 coding DNA: TGCAGTGCTAGGGGCGGTTATGGCTACACCTTC. Its protein is CSARGGYGYTF.

This clonotype was observed many times. The chain is built from TRBV20-1 and TRBJ1-3; TRBD1 is a possible D gene (5 bases). Germline V gene sequence: CDR1 DFQATT, CDR2 SNEGSKA (reference sequence). The CDR3 sequence is 13 residues long. V gave up 6 bases and J gave up 7 bases, with 16 bases separating them. DNA of the CDR3: TGCAGTGCGAGCTCCGGGGGGAGTAACACCATATATTTT. It yields the protein CSASSGGSNTIYF.

The CDR3 is CSARDPKGTEAFF. The CDR3, as DNA: TGCAGTGCTAGAGATCCAAAGGGGACTGAAGCTTTCTTT. V usage is TRBV20-1 and J usage is TRBJ1-1, with D tentatively TRBD1 (5 bases). This CDR3 contains 13 residues. CDR1 and CDR2 from the germline V gene are DFQATT and SNEGSKA (reference sequence). The V end lost 0 bases, the J end lost 5 bases, and 10 bases lay between the germline ends.

This clonotype appeared a single time. The J gene is TRBJ2-7, the V gene TRBV14; TRBD2 matches 10 bases. The germline V gene encodes CDR1 SGHDN and CDR2 FVKESK. V lost 5 bases, J lost 1 base, and 8 bases stayed unmatched. The CDR3 runs 16 residues. The CDR3 bases are TGTGCCAGCAGCTCGCCGACTAGCGGGTCTTCCTACGAGCAGTACTTC. Translated: CASSSPTSGSSYEQYF.